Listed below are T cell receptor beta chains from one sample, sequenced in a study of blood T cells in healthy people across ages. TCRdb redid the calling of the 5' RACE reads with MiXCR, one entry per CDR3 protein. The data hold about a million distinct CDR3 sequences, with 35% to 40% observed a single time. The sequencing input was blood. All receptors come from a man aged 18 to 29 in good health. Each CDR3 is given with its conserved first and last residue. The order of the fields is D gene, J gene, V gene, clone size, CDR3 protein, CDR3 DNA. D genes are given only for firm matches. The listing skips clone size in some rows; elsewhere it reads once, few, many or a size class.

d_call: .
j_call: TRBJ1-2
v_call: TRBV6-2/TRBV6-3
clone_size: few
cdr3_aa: CASSSLGRHYGYTF
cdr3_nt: TGTGCCAGCAGTTCCCTGGGACGGCACTATGGCTACACCTTC

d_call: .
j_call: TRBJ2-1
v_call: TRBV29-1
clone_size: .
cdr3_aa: CSALGGPLYEQFF
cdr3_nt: TGCAGCGCCCTAGGAGGGCCCTTATACGAGCAGTTCTTC

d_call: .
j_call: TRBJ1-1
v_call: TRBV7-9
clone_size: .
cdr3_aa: CASSHRDRNTEAFF
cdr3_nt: TGTGCCAGCAGCCACAGGGATCGGAACACTGAAGCTTTCTTT

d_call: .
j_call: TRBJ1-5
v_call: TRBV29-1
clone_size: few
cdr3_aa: CSDIWGRNNQPQHF
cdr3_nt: TGCAGCGACATTTGGGGGAGGAACAATCAGCCCCAGCATTTT

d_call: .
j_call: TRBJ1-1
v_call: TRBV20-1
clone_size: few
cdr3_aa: CSAPTGTNTEAFF
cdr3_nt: TGCAGTGCTCCGACAGGTACAAACACTGAAGCTTTCTTT

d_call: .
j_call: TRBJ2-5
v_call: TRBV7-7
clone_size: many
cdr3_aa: CASSLDGYQETQYF
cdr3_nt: TGTGCTAGCAGCTTAGATGGGTACCAAGAGACCCAGTACTTC

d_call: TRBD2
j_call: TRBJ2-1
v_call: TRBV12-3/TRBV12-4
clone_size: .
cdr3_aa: CASRFNGGAKEQFF
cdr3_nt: TGTGCCAGCAGGTTTAACGGGGGGGCTAAGGAGCAGTTCTTC

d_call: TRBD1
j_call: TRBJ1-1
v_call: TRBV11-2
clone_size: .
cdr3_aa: CASSLEAGGQGAFF
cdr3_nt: TGTGCCAGCAGCTTAGAAGCGGGGGGACAGGGAGCTTTCTTT

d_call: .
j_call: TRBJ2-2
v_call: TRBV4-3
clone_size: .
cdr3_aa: CASSQDRGNTGELFF
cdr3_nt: TGCGCCAGCAGCCAAGATAGGGGAAACACCGGGGAGCTGTTTTTT

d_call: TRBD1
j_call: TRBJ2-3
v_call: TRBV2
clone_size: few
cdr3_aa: CASNPGQGHTDTQYF
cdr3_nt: TGTGCCAGCAACCCCGGACAGGGGCACACAGATACGCAGTATTTT

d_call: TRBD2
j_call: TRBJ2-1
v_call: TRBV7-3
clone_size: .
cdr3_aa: CASSLPRDGLARVPYNEQFF
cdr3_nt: TGTGCCAGCAGCTTACCCCGCGACGGACTAGCGAGGGTCCCCTACAATGAGCAGTTCTTC

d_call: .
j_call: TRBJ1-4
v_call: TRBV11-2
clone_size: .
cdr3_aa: CASSPNREEQEKLFF
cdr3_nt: TGTGCCAGCAGCCCTAACAGGGAGGAGCAGGAAAAACTGTTTTTT

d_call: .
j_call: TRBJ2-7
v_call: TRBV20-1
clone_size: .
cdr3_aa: CSARYGIADYEQYF
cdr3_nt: TGCAGTGCTAGATATGGGATAGCGGACTACGAGCAGTACTTC

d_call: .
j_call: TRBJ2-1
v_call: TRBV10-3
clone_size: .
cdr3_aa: CAISRPPVLYYNEQFF
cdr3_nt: TGTGCCATCAGCAGACCCCCTGTCCTTTACTACAATGAGCAGTTCTTC

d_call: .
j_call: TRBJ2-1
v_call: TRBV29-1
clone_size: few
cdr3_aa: CSVERFSGGPSYNEQFF
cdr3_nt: TGCAGCGTTGAAAGGTTCTCCGGGGGGCCCTCCTACAATGAGCAGTTCTTC

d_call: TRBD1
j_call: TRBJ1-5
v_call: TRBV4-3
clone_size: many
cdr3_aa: CASSQDLPGGTNLFGNQPQHF
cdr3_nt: TGCGCCAGCAGCCAAGATCTTCCAGGGGGGACTAACTTATTTGGCAATCAGCCCCAGCATTTT

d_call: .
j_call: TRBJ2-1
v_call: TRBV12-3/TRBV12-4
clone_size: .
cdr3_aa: CASTDSLPYNEQFF
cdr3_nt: TGTGCCAGCACTGACAGCCTCCCCTACAATGAGCAGTTCTTC

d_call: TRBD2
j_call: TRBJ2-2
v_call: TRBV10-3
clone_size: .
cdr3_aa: CAIAWASGNTGELFF
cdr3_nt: TGTGCCATCGCTTGGGCTAGCGGGAACACCGGGGAGCTGTTTTTT

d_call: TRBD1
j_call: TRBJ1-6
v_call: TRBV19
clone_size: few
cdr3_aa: CASSFYRGPDSPLHF
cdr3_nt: TGTGCCAGTAGTTTCTACAGGGGGCCGGATTCACCCCTCCACTTT

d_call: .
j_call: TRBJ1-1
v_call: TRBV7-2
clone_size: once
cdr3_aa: CASSLRRNSPNTEAFF
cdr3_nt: TGTGCCAGCAGCCTAAGGCGGAACAGCCCGAACACTGAAGCTTTCTTT

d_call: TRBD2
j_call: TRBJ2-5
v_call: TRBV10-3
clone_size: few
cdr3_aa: CAIRSPLAGGETQYF
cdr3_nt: TGTGCCATCAGATCCCCACTAGCGGGGGGAGAGACCCAGTACTTC

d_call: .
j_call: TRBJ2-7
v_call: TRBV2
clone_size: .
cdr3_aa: CASSEQGEVGEQYF
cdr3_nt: TGTGCCAGCAGTGAGCAGGGGGAGGTTGGCGAGCAGTACTTC

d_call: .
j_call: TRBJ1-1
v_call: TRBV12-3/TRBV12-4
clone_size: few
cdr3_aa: CASSPADGLNTEAFF
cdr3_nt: TGTGCCAGCAGTCCAGCGGACGGTTTGAACACTGAAGCTTTCTTT

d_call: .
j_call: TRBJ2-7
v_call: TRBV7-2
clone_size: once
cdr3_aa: CASSPDSGSYNEQYF
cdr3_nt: TGTGCCAGCAGCCCGGACAGTGGCTCCTACAATGAGCAGTACTTC

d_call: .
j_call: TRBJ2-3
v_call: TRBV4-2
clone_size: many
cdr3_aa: CASSQDVVIDTQYF
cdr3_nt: TGTGCCAGCAGCCAAGACGTCGTCATAGATACGCAGTATTTT

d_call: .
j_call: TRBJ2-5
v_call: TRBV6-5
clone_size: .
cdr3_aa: CASSYSQDQETQYF
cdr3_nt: TGTGCCAGCAGTTACTCGCAGGACCAAGAGACCCAGTACTTC